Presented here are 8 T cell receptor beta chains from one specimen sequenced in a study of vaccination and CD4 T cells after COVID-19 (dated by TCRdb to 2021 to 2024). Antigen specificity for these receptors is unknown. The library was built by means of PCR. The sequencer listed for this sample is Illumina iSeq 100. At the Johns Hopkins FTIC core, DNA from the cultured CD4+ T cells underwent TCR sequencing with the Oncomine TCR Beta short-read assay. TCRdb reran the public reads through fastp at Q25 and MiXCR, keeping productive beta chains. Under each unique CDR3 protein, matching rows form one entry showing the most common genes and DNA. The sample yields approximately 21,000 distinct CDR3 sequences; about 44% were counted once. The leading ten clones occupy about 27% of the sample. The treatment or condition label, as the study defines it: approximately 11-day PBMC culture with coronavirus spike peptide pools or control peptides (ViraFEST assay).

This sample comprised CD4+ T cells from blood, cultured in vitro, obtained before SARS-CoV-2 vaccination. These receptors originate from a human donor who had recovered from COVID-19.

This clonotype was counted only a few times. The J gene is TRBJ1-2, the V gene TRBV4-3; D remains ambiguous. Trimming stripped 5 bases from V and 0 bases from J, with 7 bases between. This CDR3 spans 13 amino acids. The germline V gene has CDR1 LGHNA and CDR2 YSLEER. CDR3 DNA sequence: TGCGCCAGCAGCTCGCAAACTAACTATGGCTACACCTTC. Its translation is CASSSQTNYGYTF.

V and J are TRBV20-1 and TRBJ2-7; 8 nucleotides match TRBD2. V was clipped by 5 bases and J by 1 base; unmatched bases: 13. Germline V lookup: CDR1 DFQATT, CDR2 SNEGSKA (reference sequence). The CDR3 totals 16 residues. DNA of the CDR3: TGCAGTGCTCTCGACCGCAGACTAGCGAGTTCCTACGAGCAGTACTTC. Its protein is CSALDRRLASSYEQYF.

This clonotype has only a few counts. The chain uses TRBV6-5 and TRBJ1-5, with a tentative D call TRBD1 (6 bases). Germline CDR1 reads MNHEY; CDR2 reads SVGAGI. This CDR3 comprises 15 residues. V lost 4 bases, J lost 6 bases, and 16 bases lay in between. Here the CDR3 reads CASSSLTGSGQPQHF. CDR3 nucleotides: TGTGCCAGCAGTTCTCTTACAGGGTCAGGTCAGCCCCAGCATTTT.

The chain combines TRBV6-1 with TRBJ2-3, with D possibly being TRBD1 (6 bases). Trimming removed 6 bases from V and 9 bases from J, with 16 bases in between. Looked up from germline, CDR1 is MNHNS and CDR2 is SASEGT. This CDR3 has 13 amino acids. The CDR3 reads CASREQGPGTQYF. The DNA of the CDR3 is TGTGCCAGCAGGGAACAGGGTCCAGGGACGCAGTATTTT.

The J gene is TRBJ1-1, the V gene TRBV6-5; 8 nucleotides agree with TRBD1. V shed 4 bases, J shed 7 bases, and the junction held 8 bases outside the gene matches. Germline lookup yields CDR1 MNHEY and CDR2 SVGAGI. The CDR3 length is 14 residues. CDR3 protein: CASSSRQGWGEAFF. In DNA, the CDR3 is TGTGCCAGCAGTTCTAGACAGGGGTGGGGTGAAGCTTTCTTT.

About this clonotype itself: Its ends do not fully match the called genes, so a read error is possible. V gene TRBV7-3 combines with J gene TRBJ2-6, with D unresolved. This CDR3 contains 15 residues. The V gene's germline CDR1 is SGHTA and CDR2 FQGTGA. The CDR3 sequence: CASSQNSPGANVLTF. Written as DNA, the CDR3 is TGCGCCAGCAGTCAAAACAGCCCTGGGGCCAACGTCCTGACTTTC.

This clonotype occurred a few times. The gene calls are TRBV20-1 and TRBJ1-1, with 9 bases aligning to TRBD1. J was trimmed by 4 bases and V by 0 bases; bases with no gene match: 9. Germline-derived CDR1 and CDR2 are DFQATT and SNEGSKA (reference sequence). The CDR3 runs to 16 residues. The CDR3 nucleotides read TGCAGTGCTAGAGATATAGGACAGGGGAGTTTCACTGAAGCTTTCTTT. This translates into CSARDIGQGSFTEAFF.

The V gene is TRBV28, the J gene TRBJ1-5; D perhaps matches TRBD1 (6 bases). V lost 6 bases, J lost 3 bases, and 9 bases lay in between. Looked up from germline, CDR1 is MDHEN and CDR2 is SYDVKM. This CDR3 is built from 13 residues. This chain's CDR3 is CASRRDNNQPQHF. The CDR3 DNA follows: TGTGCCAGCAGAAGGGACAACAATCAGCCCCAGCATTTT.